This T cell receptor (beta chain) was documented in a study of response to subunit inactivated influenza vaccine (dated by TCRdb to the late 2010s). General notes on the study: To follow how T cells responded to a trivalent subunit inactivated influenza vaccine, the researchers relied on deep quantitative profiling of the T cell receptor repertoire.

Libraries were built with RT-PCR. The instrument given in TCRdb is Illumina HiSeq 2500. Through fastp at Q25 and MiXCR, TCRdb rebuilt clones from the public reads, retaining in-frame beta chains. Each CDR3 protein gets just one entry, which takes the most common genes and DNA from the rows behind it. For this sample the table gives 550,000 to 600,000 distinct CDR3 sequences, of which about an eighth were detected only once. The ten top clones hold about a tenth of the sample. Beyond this particular receptor, the publication reports: The authors proposed that each seasonal influenza vaccination may bring in only a limited number of new T cells.

The CDR3 runs 14 amino acids, cysteine and phenylalanine included. The CDR3 DNA has 42 bases and is translated from base 1. The germline V gene yields SGHDT for CDR1 and YYEEEE for CDR2. V is cut back by 0 bases and J by 3 bases, with 3 bases in the junction unmatched. This clonotype occurred many times. What antigen it recognizes has not been identified. Qualities for individual bases were not recorded, and no much larger clone is one base off. This clonotype was obtained from a man aged 50 to 59 who received an inactivated influenza vaccine. Donor details come from another sample of the same person, matched by shared clones. The sample here was PBMCs from blood, taken on the day of vaccination. The V and J genes are TRBV5-6 and TRBJ2-7, with 7 bases aligning to TRBD1. The base sequence is TGTGCCAGCAGCTTGGCCACAGGGGTCTACGAGCAGTACTTC. Its coded protein is CASSLATGVYEQYF.